The rows below give T cell receptor beta chains drawn from one sample of a study of blood T cell repertoires in COVID-19. Method: immunoSEQ multiplex PCR; TCRdb's copy keeps in-frame clones and lacks some. The table has 4,500 to 5,500 clones, about 91% seen once; the top ten hold less than 55%. The sequencing sample was made of peripheral blood. The receptors here all came from a man in his 70s with COVID-19, enrolled during active disease. CDR3s include the opening cysteine and the closing phenylalanine or tryptophan. Fields, in order: V gene, D gene, clone size, J gene, CDR3 protein, CDR3 DNA. The D gene is left open where the match is weak. Clone size is given for some rows only: seen once, a few or many times, or a class if the clone is expanded.

V: TRBV3-1/TRBV3-2; D: TRBD1; size: NA; J: TRBJ2-6; CDR3: CASSPRQGSVSSGANVLTF; DNA: TGTGCCAGCAGCCCCCGACAGGGGTCCGTAAGCTCTGGGGCCAACGTCCTGACTTTC
V: TRBV7-9; D: NA; size: NA; J: TRBJ1-2; CDR3: CASSSISRKDGYTF; DNA: TGTGCCAGCAGCTCAATCTCTAGGAAGGATGGCTACACCTTC
V: TRBV7-8; D: NA; size: NA; J: TRBJ1-5; CDR3: CASSVRDGSQPQHF; DNA: TGTGCCAGCAGCGTCCGGGACGGGAGTCAGCCCCAGCATTTT
V: TRBV18; D: TRBD1; size: NA; J: TRBJ1-2; CDR3: CASSPDRVYGYTF; DNA: TGTGCCAGCTCGCCCGACAGGGTCTATGGCTACACCTTC
V: TRBV6-2/TRBV6-3; D: NA; size: NA; J: TRBJ2-7; CDR3: CASSYFLGAYEQYF; DNA: TGTGCCAGCAGTTACTTCCTGGGAGCCTACGAGCAGTACTTC
V: TRBV7-9; D: NA; size: NA; J: TRBJ2-7; CDR3: CASSSTSDRFYEQYF; DNA: TGTGCCAGCAGCTCCACCTCTGACAGGTTCTACGAGCAGTACTTC
V: TRBV7-9; D: NA; size: NA; J: TRBJ1-1; CDR3: CASSPRGGLIPPGGTEAFF; DNA: TGTGCCAGCAGCCCCCGGGGGGGACTCATCCCTCCGGGTGGGACTGAAGCTTTCTTT
V: TRBV7-9; D: NA; size: NA; J: TRBJ1-2; CDR3: CASSFGTIYGYTF; DNA: TGTGCCAGCAGCTTCGGGACAATCTATGGCTACACCTTC
V: TRBV29-1; D: NA; size: NA; J: TRBJ2-3; CDR3: CSAGASGRTDTQYF; DNA: TGCAGCGCGGGGGCTAGCGGACGCACAGATACGCAGTATTTT
V: TRBV7-9; D: NA; size: once; J: TRBJ1-1; CDR3: CASSPISPGYGAFF; DNA: TGTGCCAGCAGCCCAATCTCCCCAGGGTATGGAGCTTTCTTT
V: TRBV7-9; D: TRBD1; size: once; J: TRBJ1-3; CDR3: CASSDGTGGNTIYF; DNA: TGTGCCAGCAGCGATGGGACAGGGGGAAACACCATATATTTT
V: TRBV12-3/TRBV12-4; D: NA; size: NA; J: TRBJ2-5; CDR3: CASSLQGWTQYF; DNA: TGTGCCAGCAGTTTGCAGGGATGGACCCAGTACTTC
V: TRBV29-1; D: TRBD2; size: NA; J: TRBJ2-7; CDR3: CSVEPSGGTKQYF; DNA: TGCAGCGTTGAACCTAGCGGGGGGACGAAGCAGTACTTC
V: TRBV27; D: TRBD2; size: NA; J: TRBJ2-1; CDR3: CASSLLGLAGTNEQFF; DNA: TGTGCCAGCAGTTTACTAGGGCTAGCGGGAACGAATGAGCAGTTCTTC
V: TRBV18; D: TRBD1; size: NA; J: TRBJ2-5; CDR3: CASSPGTEETQYF; DNA: TGTGCCAGCTCACCAGGGACAGAAGAGACCCAGTACTTC
V: TRBV4-1; D: TRBD2; size: NA; J: TRBJ2-4; CDR3: CASSHGLVPRANIQYF; DNA: TGCGCCAGCAGCCACGGACTAGTCCCCCGTGCGAACATTCAGTACTTC
V: TRBV11-2; D: NA; size: NA; J: TRBJ2-1; CDR3: CASTMSGNEQFF; DNA: TGTGCCAGCACCATGAGCGGAAATGAGCAGTTCTTC
V: TRBV5-4; D: NA; size: NA; J: TRBJ2-1; CDR3: CASSLFAGSLYNEQFF; DNA: TGTGCCAGCAGCTTGTTCGCGGGAAGCCTTTACAATGAGCAGTTCTTC
V: TRBV4-2; D: NA; size: few; J: TRBJ1-1; CDR3: CASSQDLFRGTEAFF; DNA: TGTGCCAGCAGCCAAGACCTTTTTAGGGGCACTGAAGCTTTCTTT
V: TRBV5-8; D: NA; size: NA; J: TRBJ1-3; CDR3: CASSLEGGNGNTIYF; DNA: TGTGCCAGCAGCTTGGAGGGGGGGAATGGAAACACCATATATTTT
V: TRBV5-4; D: NA; size: once; J: TRBJ1-3; CDR3: CAARSGGAARGVGNTIYF; DNA: TGTGCCGCCAGGAGTGGGGGGGCAGCCCGAGGCGTCGGAAACACCATATATTTT
V: TRBV7-8; D: NA; size: NA; J: TRBJ1-3; CDR3: CASSLAPGAGNTIYF; DNA: TGTGCCAGCAGCTTAGCGCCCGGGGCTGGAAACACCATATATTTT
V: TRBV7-2; D: NA; size: NA; J: TRBJ2-3; CDR3: CASSLGWGGTGDTQYF; DNA: TGTGCCAGCAGCTTAGGTTGGGGCGGGACGGGGGATACGCAGTATTTT
V: TRBV18; D: TRBD2; size: NA; J: TRBJ2-3; CDR3: CASSATSGTTDTQYF; DNA: TGTGCCAGCTCAGCCACTAGCGGGACCACAGATACGCAGTATTTT
V: TRBV3-1/TRBV3-2; D: TRBD2; size: NA; J: TRBJ2-5; CDR3: CASSLRLAGVTETQYF; DNA: TGTGCCAGCAGCCTCCGACTAGCGGGAGTAACAGAGACCCAGTACTTC
V: TRBV4-2; D: TRBD2; size: NA; J: TRBJ2-3; CDR3: CASSQEATSVTDTQYF; DNA: TGTGCCAGCAGCCAAGAGGCGACTAGCGTCACAGATACGCAGTATTTT
V: TRBV19; D: NA; size: NA; J: TRBJ2-7; CDR3: CASSGAGSSYEQYF; DNA: TGTGCCAGTAGTGGCGCGGGGAGCTCCTACGAGCAGTACTTC
V: TRBV10-3; D: TRBD2; size: NA; J: TRBJ2-3; CDR3: CAIRGLAEDTQYF; DNA: TGTGCCATCAGAGGACTAGCTGAAGATACGCAGTATTTT
V: TRBV5-8; D: NA; size: NA; J: TRBJ2-7; CDR3: CASSESFYEQYF; DNA: TGTGCCAGCAGCGAGTCCTTTTACGAGCAGTACTTC
V: TRBV19; D: NA; size: NA; J: TRBJ2-5; CDR3: CASSIDMGLQETQYF; DNA: TGTGCCAGTAGTATAGATATGGGACTTCAAGAGACCCAGTACTTC
V: TRBV6-5; D: NA; size: once; J: TRBJ2-5; CDR3: CASSLLVGQETQYF; DNA: TGTGCCAGCAGTCTACTAGTAGGGCAAGAGACCCAGTACTTC
V: TRBV11-2; D: NA; size: NA; J: TRBJ1-2; CDR3: CASSLGPRGGRGHGYTF; DNA: TGTGCCAGCAGCTTGGGGCCCCGGGGAGGTCGAGGACATGGCTACACCTTC
V: TRBV12-5; D: NA; size: NA; J: TRBJ1-2; CDR3: CASGSRGNYGYTF; DNA: TGTGCTAGTGGTTCCAGGGGAAACTATGGCTACACCTTC
V: TRBV14; D: TRBD2; size: NA; J: TRBJ2-5; CDR3: CASSQLGLAGGETQYF; DNA: TGTGCCAGCAGCCAACTGGGACTAGCGGGAGGAGAGACCCAGTACTTC
V: TRBV15; D: TRBD1; size: once; J: TRBJ2-7; CDR3: CATSTGQGAVEQYF; DNA: TGTGCCACCAGCACCGGACAGGGCGCCGTCGAGCAGTACTTC
V: TRBV2; D: NA; size: NA; J: TRBJ1-6; CDR3: CASLQGGSGNSPLHF; DNA: TGTGCCAGCCTACAGGGAGGGAGCGGCAATTCACCCCTCCACTTT
V: TRBV4-2; D: TRBD2; size: NA; J: TRBJ2-7; CDR3: CASSQEKGLAGFYEQYF; DNA: TGTGCCAGCAGCCAAGAAAAGGGCCTAGCGGGGTTCTACGAGCAGTACTTC
V: TRBV6-5; D: NA; size: once; J: TRBJ2-2; CDR3: CASLRGRAPGELFF; DNA: TGTGCCAGCCTGAGGGGGAGGGCCCCCGGGGAGCTGTTTTTT
V: TRBV12-3/TRBV12-4; D: NA; size: NA; J: TRBJ1-5; CDR3: CASSSGNQPQHF; DNA: TGTGCCAGCAGTTCCGGCAATCAGCCCCAGCATTTT
V: TRBV19; D: NA; size: NA; J: TRBJ2-7; CDR3: CASSVSSGAVEQYF; DNA: TGTGCCAGTAGTGTCTCTTCAGGGGCGGTCGAGCAGTACTTC
V: TRBV27; D: NA; size: NA; J: TRBJ2-1; CDR3: CASSLSGDEQFF; DNA: TGTGCCAGCAGTTTATCGGGCGATGAGCAGTTCTTC
V: TRBV5-1; D: NA; size: NA; J: TRBJ2-5; CDR3: CASSGGRETQYF; DNA: TGCGCCAGCAGCGGGGGGAGAGAGACCCAGTACTTC
V: TRBV21-1; D: NA; size: NA; J: TRBJ2-2; CDR3: CASSKIDRGINTGELFF; DNA: TGTGCCAGCAGCAAAATCGACAGGGGGATTAACACCGGGGAGCTGTTTTTT
V: TRBV14; D: NA; size: NA; J: TRBJ2-2; CDR3: CASSQVRPRGTGELFF; DNA: TGTGCCAGCAGCCAAGTCAGGCCCCGAGGGACCGGGGAGCTGTTTTTT
V: TRBV5-6; D: NA; size: NA; J: TRBJ2-7; CDR3: CASSFPSGGLRNDEQYF; DNA: TGTGCCAGCAGCTTCCCTTCCGGCGGTCTCCGTAACGACGAGCAGTACTTC
V: TRBV6-2/TRBV6-3; D: TRBD2; size: once; J: TRBJ2-3; CDR3: CASSSLAGGGDTQYF; DNA: TGTGCCAGCAGTTCACTAGCGGGAGGAGGAGATACGCAGTATTTT
V: TRBV6-5; D: TRBD2; size: NA; J: TRBJ2-1; CDR3: CASQSSGGYNEQFF; DNA: TGTGCCAGCCAATCTAGCGGGGGTTACAATGAGCAGTTCTTC
V: TRBV6-5; D: TRBD1; size: NA; J: TRBJ1-1; CDR3: CASRKGQRNTEAFF; DNA: TGTGCCAGCAGAAAGGGACAGAGAAACACTGAAGCTTTCTTT
V: TRBV2; D: NA; size: once; J: TRBJ2-7; CDR3: CASSEVGGARYEQYF; DNA: TGTGCCAGCAGTGAAGTGGGGGGAGCTCGCTACGAGCAGTACTTC
V: TRBV13; D: NA; size: NA; J: TRBJ2-1; CDR3: CASSPRVNSINEQFF; DNA: TGTGCCAGCAGCCCGAGGGTGAATTCAATTAATGAGCAGTTCTTC